This T cell receptor beta chain was sequenced in a study of molecular identifiers for immune sequencing clone quantification. About the study: In replicates, the authors split RNA from approximately 20,000 or 100,000 naive CD8 cells five ways and sequenced four.

Study findings and constraints: Reportedly, one cell's Jurkat TCR RNA was detected within 1,200,000 naive CD8 cells.

CDR1 is MGHRA, CDR2 YSYEKL, per germline. V was trimmed by 5 bases and J by 3 bases, leaving 18 bases between them. The CDR3 has 16 residues. In TCRdb, the PCR reads were re-called with MiXCR into one record per CDR3 protein. The table lists 400,000 to 600,000 distinct CDR3 sequences, about 21% of them singletons. This clonotype has at least ten counts. Antigen specificity is unknown. The sequenced material came from naive CD8+ T cells from blood, with Jurkat cell RNA spiked in. Subset here: FACS-sorted CD8+CD4-CCR7+CD45RA+ naive T cells. This sequence was found in a human donor in good health. Some libraries in this study had Jurkat cell RNA spiked in. The V gene is TRBV4-1, the J gene TRBJ2-3; the D gene is possibly TRBD1 (6 bases). The CDR3 DNA reads TGCGCCAGCAGCTCCCACAGGGCCATGATAACAGATACGCAGTATTTT. Protein sequence: CASSSHRAMITDTQYF.